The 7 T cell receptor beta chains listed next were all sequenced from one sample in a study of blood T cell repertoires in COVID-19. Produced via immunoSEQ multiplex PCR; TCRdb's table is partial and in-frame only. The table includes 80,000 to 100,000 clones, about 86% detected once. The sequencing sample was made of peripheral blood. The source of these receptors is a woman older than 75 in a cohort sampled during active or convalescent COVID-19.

DNA for the CDR3: TGTGCCACCGGAAGACAGGGGTCCTACGAGCAGTACTTC. Its translation is CATGRQGSYEQYF. The chain uses TRBV24-1 and TRBJ2-7; 8 nucleotides match TRBD1. V was pared by 9 bases and J by 1 base, with 4 bases of the junction left unmatched. This CDR3 region has 13 residues. CDR1 is KGHDR and CDR2 is SFDVKD in the germline V gene.

The CDR3 DNA sequence: TGTGCCAGCATAGTAAACACTGAAGCTTTCTTT. Translation gives CASIVNTEAFF. The chain has TRBV12-3 or TRBV12-4 and TRBJ1-1, with unresolved D. There are 11 residues in the CDR3. Trimming cost V 7 bases and J 2 bases, with 5 bases left between them.

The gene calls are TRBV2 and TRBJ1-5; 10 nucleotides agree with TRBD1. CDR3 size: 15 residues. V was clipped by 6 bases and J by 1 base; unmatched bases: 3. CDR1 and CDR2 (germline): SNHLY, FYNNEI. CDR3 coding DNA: TGTGCCAGCAGCTCGGGACAGGGGAGCAATCAGCCCCAGCATTTT. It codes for CASSSGQGSNQPQHF.

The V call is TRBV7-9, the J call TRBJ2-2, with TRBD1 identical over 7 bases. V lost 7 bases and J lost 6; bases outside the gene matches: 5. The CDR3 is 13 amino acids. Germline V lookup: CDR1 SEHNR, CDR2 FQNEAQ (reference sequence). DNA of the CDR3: TGTGCCAGCACCCCCACAGGGGCCGGGGAGCTGTTTTTT. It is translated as CASTPTGAGELFF.

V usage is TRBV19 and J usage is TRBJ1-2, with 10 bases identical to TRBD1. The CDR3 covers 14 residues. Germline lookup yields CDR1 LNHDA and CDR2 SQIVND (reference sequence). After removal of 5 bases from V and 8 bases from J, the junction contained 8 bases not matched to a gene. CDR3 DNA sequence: TGTGCCAGTAGTTCCGAGACAGGGGGCTACGGCTACACCTTC. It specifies CASSSETGGYGYTF.

CDR3 sequence: CASSKSGAGGSSYEQYV. The CDR3 coding sequence is TGTGCCAGCAGCAAATCGGGGGCAGGGGGTAGCTCCTACGAGCAGTACGTC. V is TRBV7-8 and J is TRBJ2-7; D is perhaps TRBD1 (7 bases). Looked up from germline, CDR1 is SGHVS and CDR2 is FQNEAQ. The CDR3 has 17 residues. Trimming pared 5 bases from V and 0 bases from J, leaving 20 bases between.

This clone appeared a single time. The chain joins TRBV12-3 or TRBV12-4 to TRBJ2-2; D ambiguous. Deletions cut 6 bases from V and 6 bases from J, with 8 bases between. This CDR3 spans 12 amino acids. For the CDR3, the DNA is TGTGCCAGCAGCCGAGTATCCGGGGAGCTGTTTTTT. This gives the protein CASSRVSGELFF.